These T cell receptor beta chains were read from a single sample in a study of blood T cell repertoires in COVID-19. TCRdb's copy holds only in-frame clones and misses some; the assay was immunoSEQ multiplex PCR. The sample yields some 97,000 clones, about 89% seen once. Specimen: peripheral blood. Every receptor here comes from a man in his 60s with acute or convalescent COVID-19. CDR3s include the opening cysteine and the closing phenylalanine or tryptophan. Each record gives: D gene, J gene, clone size, V gene, CDR3 protein, CDR3 DNA. D genes are given only for firm matches. Expanded clones are given a class, and other clones once, few, many or no size at all.

>NA|TRBJ2-1|NA|TRBV28
CASSPARGVAYNEQFF
TGTGCCAGCAGTCCCGCCAGGGGGGTGGCTTACAATGAGCAGTTCTTC
>NA|TRBJ1-2|NA|TRBV4-2
CASSRGGGEAGYTF
TGTGCCAGCAGTAGGGGAGGGGGTGAGGCTGGCTACACCTTC
>NA|TRBJ2-1|NA|TRBV15
CATSNDKTYNEQFF
TGTGCCACCAGCAACGACAAAACCTACAATGAGCAGTTCTTC
>TRBD1|TRBJ1-1|NA|TRBV11-1
CASSLEDRVITEAFF
TGTGCCAGCAGCTTAGAGGACAGGGTTATCACTGAAGCTTTCTTT
>NA|TRBJ2-3|NA|TRBV3-1/TRBV3-2
CASSIDIATDTQYF
TGTGCCAGCAGCATAGACATCGCGACAGATACGCAGTATTTT
>NA|TRBJ1-1|NA|TRBV10-1
CASSHHRVANTEAFF
TGCGCCAGCAGTCACCACAGGGTGGCGAACACTGAAGCTTTCTTT
>NA|TRBJ1-4|NA|TRBV20-1
CSASPAGFATNEKLFF
TGCAGTGCTAGTCCAGCGGGTTTTGCAACTAATGAAAAACTGTTTTTT
>TRBD1|TRBJ2-1|NA|TRBV5-5
CASSRTGQARNEQFF
TGTGCCAGCAGCCGGACGGGACAGGCCAGGAATGAGCAGTTCTTC
>TRBD2|TRBJ2-3|NA|TRBV2
CASREPSGLSTDTQYF
TGTGCCAGCAGGGAACCTAGCGGGCTTAGCACAGATACGCAGTATTTT
>NA|TRBJ2-7|few|TRBV11-2
CASSRSQGFGEQYF
TGTGCCAGCAGCCGGTCACAGGGATTTGGGGAGCAGTACTTC
>NA|TRBJ1-6|NA|TRBV28
CASSIQGQNSPLHF
TGTGCCAGCAGTATACAGGGCCAGAATTCACCCCTCCACTTT
>TRBD2|TRBJ2-1|once|TRBV7-8
CASSVGTSGAYNEQFF
TGTGCCAGCAGCGTAGGGACTAGCGGGGCTTACAATGAGCAGTTCTTC
>TRBD2|TRBJ2-5|NA|TRBV7-8
CASSLALAGVDQETQYF
TGTGCCAGCAGCCTTGCTTTAGCGGGAGTAGACCAAGAGACCCAGTACTTC
>TRBD2|TRBJ2-1|NA|TRBV24-1
CATAGLAGGSSYNEQFF
TGTGCCACCGCGGGACTAGCGGGAGGGAGCTCCTACAATGAGCAGTTCTTC
>TRBD1|TRBJ1-3|NA|TRBV5-6
CASSGRGTEGNTIYF
TGTGCCAGCAGCGGTAGGGGGACAGAAGGAAACACCATATATTTT
>TRBD2|TRBJ2-5|NA|TRBV18
CASSPTPGLAGEETQYF
TGTGCCAGCTCACCTACCCCGGGACTAGCGGGAGAAGAGACCCAGTACTTC
>NA|TRBJ1-1|NA|TRBV15
CATSVTQGVNTEAFF
TGTGCCACCAGCGTGACACAGGGAGTGAACACTGAAGCTTTCTTT
>NA|TRBJ1-3|NA|TRBV13
CASSPRQALSSGNTIYF
TGTGCCAGCAGCCCCCGACAGGCTCTGAGCTCTGGAAACACCATATATTTT
>NA|TRBJ2-5|NA|TRBV28
CATLGGQGVGETQYF
TGTGCCACCCTAGGGGGGCAGGGGGTCGGAGAGACCCAGTACTTC
>NA|TRBJ2-7|NA|TRBV2
CASSENPASRYEQYF
TGTGCCAGCAGTGAAAATCCAGCTAGCCGGTACGAGCAGTACTTC
>NA|TRBJ2-2|NA|TRBV9
CASSPYTGELFF
TGTGCCAGCAGCCCATACACCGGGGAGCTGTTTTTT
>TRBD2|TRBJ2-1|once|TRBV13
CASSSRDYGNEQFF
TGTGCCAGCAGCTCCCGGGACTACGGCAATGAGCAGTTCTTC
>NA|TRBJ2-5|NA|TRBV28
CASSARGGKPGYEETQYF
TGTGCCAGCAGTGCCCGCGGTGGAAAACCGGGTTATGAAGAGACCCAGTACTTC
>NA|TRBJ1-5|NA|TRBV2
CASSDRWAQPQHF
TGTGCCAGCAGTGACAGGTGGGCTCAGCCCCAGCATTTT
>NA|TRBJ1-6|NA|TRBV19
CASSISRDSPLHF
TGTGCCAGTAGTATATCCAGGGATTCACCCCTCCACTTT
>NA|TRBJ2-7|few|TRBV14
CASSQDRRAQYF
TGTGCCAGCAGCCAAGATAGGCGGGCGCAGTACTTC
>NA|TRBJ1-2|NA|TRBV2
CASSERRGTGGYTF
TGTGCCAGCAGTGAAAGGAGGGGTACGGGTGGCTACACCTTC
>NA|TRBJ1-1|NA|TRBV28
CASRTRNSIEAFF
TGTGCCAGCAGGACGAGGAACTCAATTGAAGCTTTCTTT
>TRBD1|TRBJ2-6|NA|TRBV30
CAWNAGGSGANVLTF
TGTGCCTGGAATGCAGGGGGCTCTGGGGCCAACGTCCTGACTTTC
>TRBD1|TRBJ1-1|once|TRBV3-1/TRBV3-2
CASSQEGPRDRGVINTEAFF
TGTGCCAGCAGCCAAGAAGGTCCTAGGGACAGGGGTGTTATAAACACTGAAGCTTTCTTT
>NA|TRBJ1-5|NA|TRBV19
CASSIKRGEQPQHF
TGTGCCAGTAGTATAAAGCGGGGAGAGCAGCCCCAGCATTTT
>NA|TRBJ1-2|NA|TRBV13
CASSSSRGWDGYTF
TGTGCCAGCAGCTCAAGCAGGGGATGGGACGGCTACACCTTC
>NA|TRBJ2-1|few|TRBV24-1
CATRDKRDNNEQFF
TGTGCCACCAGGGATAAGCGGGACAACAATGAGCAGTTCTTC
>NA|TRBJ2-1|few|TRBV13
CASSQRLGQFF
TGTGCCAGCAGCCAGAGGTTAGGGCAGTTCTTC
>NA|TRBJ1-4|NA|TRBV11-3
CASSRSGVGEKLFF
TGTGCCAGCAGCAGGAGCGGGGTAGGCGAAAAACTGTTTTTT
>NA|TRBJ1-5|NA|TRBV2
CASSDSLFNQPQHF
TGTGCCAGCAGTGATAGCCTGTTCAATCAGCCCCAGCATTTT
>TRBD1|TRBJ2-4|NA|TRBV9
CASSVGGTANIQYF
TGTGCCAGCAGCGTAGGAGGGACAGCAAACATTCAGTACTTC
>TRBD1|TRBJ1-2|NA|TRBV29-1
CSVLTKTGFQGYTF
TGCAGCGTCCTCACTAAGACAGGGTTCCAAGGCTACACCTTC
>NA|TRBJ1-2|once|TRBV7-9
CASSLDREYGYTF
TGTGCCAGCAGCCTCGACAGAGAATATGGCTACACCTTC
>NA|TRBJ1-1|NA|TRBV30
CAWSQGGNTEAFF
TGTGCCTGGTCCCAAGGGGGAAACACTGAAGCTTTCTTT
>NA|TRBJ1-1|few|TRBV24-1
CATSDPRRGGTEAFF
TGTGCCACCAGTGATCCAAGGCGCGGAGGCACTGAAGCTTTCTTT
>TRBD2|TRBJ2-5|NA|TRBV5-1
CASSYASGQETQYF
TGCGCCAGCAGCTACGCTAGCGGCCAAGAGACCCAGTACTTC
>TRBD2|TRBJ2-6|NA|TRBV9
CASSPRLAGGTGANVLTF
TGTGCCAGCAGCCCCAGACTAGCGGGAGGAACTGGGGCCAACGTCCTGACTTTC
>TRBD2|TRBJ2-3|NA|TRBV3-1/TRBV3-2
CASSSQDGEGSDTQYF
TGTGCCAGCAGCAGCCAAGACGGGGAGGGCTCCGATACGCAGTATTTT
>NA|TRBJ2-5|NA|TRBV10-1
CASSESEQETQYF
TGCGCCAGCAGTGAGTCCGAGCAAGAGACCCAGTACTTC
>NA|TRBJ2-5|NA|TRBV27
CASSSNQETQYF
TGTGCCAGCAGTTCTAACCAAGAGACCCAGTACTTC
>TRBD2|TRBJ2-1|NA|TRBV28
CASPAGGEQFF
TGTGCCAGCCCAGCCGGGGGGGAGCAGTTCTTC
>TRBD2|TRBJ2-3|few|TRBV9
CASSAGTSGTDTQYF
TGTGCCAGCAGCGCCGGGACTAGCGGCACAGATACGCAGTATTTT
>TRBD1|TRBJ2-1|NA|TRBV15
CATSRDRRSNEQFF
TGTGCCACCAGCAGGGACAGGCGGAGTAATGAGCAGTTCTTC
>NA|TRBJ1-2|NA|TRBV5-1
CASSLAGGGGYTF
TGCGCCAGCAGCTTGGCGGGGGGTGGTGGCTACACCTTC
>NA|TRBJ2-2|once|TRBV30
CAWSQDFGELFF
TGTGCCTGGAGTCAGGATTTCGGGGAGCTGTTTTTT
>NA|TRBJ2-5|once|TRBV9
CASSEEETQYF
TGTGCCAGCAGTGAGGAGGAGACCCAGTACTTC
>TRBD1|TRBJ1-2|NA|TRBV9
CASSPRTGHGYTF
TGTGCCAGCAGCCCCAGGACAGGGCATGGCTACACCTTC
>NA|TRBJ1-1|once|TRBV25-1
CASRSTMNTEAFF
TGTGCCAGCAGGAGTACCATGAACACTGAAGCTTTCTTT